The 8 T cell receptor beta chains reported below all come from one sample, sequenced in a study of blood T cell repertoires in COVID-19. Measured with immunoSEQ multiplex PCR; TCRdb has only the in-frame clones, and not every one. The sample contains some 150,000 clones, 80% to 90% of which appear only once. The sample consisted of peripheral blood. These TCRs come from a woman aged 70-85 years with acute or convalescent COVID-19.

A note on this clone: Other DNA sequences within the sample encode an identical CDR3. The rearrangement links TRBV5-1 to TRBJ2-5; D remains ambiguous. From germline, CDR1 is SGHRS and CDR2 YFSETQ. This CDR3 is built from 11 residues. V was pared by 2 bases and J by 4 bases, with 3 bases between. The CDR3 sequence is CASSFGETQYF. DNA of the CDR3: TGCGCCAGCAGCTTCGGAGAGACCCAGTACTTC.

This clone was seen once. V is TRBV19 and J is TRBJ2-5; TRBD2 matches at 7 bases. Trimming removed 8 bases from V and 2 bases from J; junction bases left unmatched: 5. Germline V CDR1 and CDR2: LNHDA, SQIVND (reference sequence). This CDR3 is built from 13 residues. In DNA form, the CDR3 reads TGTGCCAGTGCAAGCGGGGTACAAGAGACCCAGTACTTC. This sequence encodes CASASGVQETQYF.

The chain couples TRBV12-2 to TRBJ1-4; the table's D call, TRBD1, has no DNA check behind it. TRBV12-2 is annotated as a pseudogene. The CDR3 is 15 amino acids. The DNA of the CDR3 is TGTGCAAGTCGCTTAGGGGGACAGGGGAATGAAAAACTGTTTTTT. Protein product: CASRLGGQGNEKLFF.

The V call is TRBV6-2 or TRBV6-3, the J call TRBJ1-6; no reliable D call. The CDR3 totals 15 residues. The V end was cut by 5 bases, the J end by 10 bases, with 18 bases between. From germline, CDR1 is MNHEY and CDR2 SVGEGT. This CDR3 reads CASSTKRIERSPLHF. The CDR3 DNA reads TGTGCCAGCAGTACCAAAAGAATTGAACGGTCACCCCTCCACTTT.

CDR3 protein: CSGRGVREQFF. CDR3 bases: TGCAGCGGGCGGGGGGTTAGGGAGCAGTTCTTC. V and J are TRBV29-1 and TRBJ2-1; the match to TRBD2 covers 8 bases. V gave up 7 bases and J gave up 10 bases; unmatched junction bases: 6. This CDR3 is 11 amino acids long. CDR1 and CDR2 (germline): SQVTM, ANQGSEA.

V and J are TRBV7-9 and TRBJ1-1; D call uncertain. The germline V gene has CDR1 SEHNR and CDR2 FQNEAQ (reference sequence). Trimming took off 4 bases at V and 12 bases at J, with 15 bases between the two ends. The CDR3 runs to 12 residues. CDR3 DNA sequence: TGTGCCAGCAGCTCCACTGGGCCGGCACCTTTCTTT. Translating gives CASSSTGPAPFF.

This clone was observed a handful of times. The chain uses TRBV30 and TRBJ2-7, with 9 bases identical to TRBD1. Germline lookup yields CDR1 GTSNPN and CDR2 SVGIG (reference sequence). The V segment lost 1 base and the J segment 1 base; nucleotides outside the gene matches: 8. The CDR3 contains 16 residues. Here the CDR3 DNA reads TGTGCCTGGAGTGCAGGGACAGGGCTCATATCCTACGAGCAGTACTTC. Translation gives CAWSAGTGLISYEQYF. The full variable domain, its missing parts supplied by reference TRBV30 and TRBJ2-7, is SQTIHQWPATLVQPVGSPLSLECTVEGTSNPNLYWYRQAAGRGLQLLFYSVGIGQISSEVPQNLSASRPQDRQFILSSKKLLLSDSGFYLCAWSAGTGLISYEQYFGPGTRLTVT.

The chain uses TRBV10-2 and TRBJ2-2; the D gene is possibly TRBD2 (6 bases). Germline loops: CDR1 WSHSY, CDR2 SAAADI. V dropped 7 bases and J dropped 6 bases, with 15 bases sitting between them. CDR3 length: 14 amino acids. DNA of the CDR3: TGCGCCAGCAAGACTCCAACGGGGGCCGGGGAGCTGTTTTTT. Its protein is CASKTPTGAGELFF.